Below are 30 T cell receptor beta chains sequenced from a single sample in a study of shared clonotypes between healthy human individuals. Only in-frame clones appear in the TCRdb table, and some are missing; sequencing was by immunoSEQ multiplex PCR. Of around 610,000 clones listed, 95% to 96% were seen once; the top ten hold about 0.12%. The naive CD8 population came from CD45RO-negative cells selected for CCR7, without terminally differentiated effector memory CD45RA+ cells. Input material: naive CD8+ T cells sorted from blood. All receptors derive from a woman in her twenties or thirties in good health.

The V and J genes are TRBV27 and TRBJ1-4, with D possibly matching TRBD1 (5 bases). The length of the CDR3 is 15 residues. Trimming left V 5 bases short and J 5 bases short, with 15 bases between. From germline, CDR1 is MNHEY and CDR2 SMNVEV (reference sequence). This chain's CDR3 is CASSPTPWGNEKLFF. CDR3 DNA sequence: TGTGCCAGCAGTCCCACCCCCTGGGGGAATGAAAAACTGTTTTTT.

In the case of this clone: The sample contains more than one DNA sequence encoding this CDR3. The rearrangement uses TRBV28 and TRBJ1-1, with 9 bases lining up with TRBD1. Per the germline V gene, CDR1 is MDHEN and CDR2 is SYDVKM. The CDR3 has 14 amino acids. V trimming: 3 bases; J trimming: 3 bases; junction bases outside the gene matches: 2. Here the CDR3 DNA reads TGTGCCAGCAGTTTGACAGGGGGGGACACTGAAGCTTTCTTT. This encodes CASSLTGGDTEAFF.

Points on this clone: Different DNA sequences within this sample yield the same CDR3. The V call is TRBV9, the J call TRBJ2-5, with D possibly being TRBD2 (5 bases). V was cut by 4 bases and J by 5 bases, with 6 bases left in between. This CDR3 contains 11 residues. CDR1 SGDLS and CDR2 YYNGEE come from the germline V gene. Here the CDR3 reads CASSPGETQYF. The CDR3 coding sequence is TGTGCCAGCAGCCCGGGGGAGACCCAGTACTTC.

This chain's CDR3 is CASSLSGRVLGEQYF. In nucleotides, the CDR3 is TGCGCCAGCAGCTTGAGCGGCAGGGTCTTAGGTGAGCAGTACTTC. The V and J genes are TRBV5-1 and TRBJ2-7; D possibly uses TRBD1 or TRBD2 (5 bases each). The CDR3 extends over 15 amino acids. The germline gives CDR1 SGHRS, CDR2 YFSETQ. Trimming shortened V by 1 base and J by 7 bases, and 18 bases separated the two germline ends.

The V and J genes are TRBV5-6 and TRBJ1-1, with TRBD1 as a possible D gene (6 bases). CDR1 and CDR2 from the germline V gene are SGHDT and YYEEEE. The CDR3 consists of 14 residues. V lost 4 bases, J lost 6 bases, and 16 bases lay in between. The CDR3 loop reads CASSPAAGVPEAFF. The CDR3 coding sequence is TGTGCCAGCAGCCCGGCTGCAGGGGTCCCTGAAGCTTTCTTT.

CDR3 sequence reads: CASSPGVAGDNEQFF. The CDR3 DNA follows: TGTGCCAGCAGCCCCGGGGTAGCGGGAGACAATGAGCAGTTCTTC. The chain is built from TRBV7-8 and TRBJ2-1, with 9 bases lining up with TRBD2. V lost 5 bases, J lost 5 bases, and 7 bases stayed unmatched. Per the germline V gene, CDR1 is SGHVS and CDR2 is FQNEAQ. This CDR3 has 15 amino acids.

This CDR3 reads CASSPGGWETQYF. In nucleotides, the CDR3 is TGTGCCAGCAGCCCCGGGGGATGGGAGACCCAGTACTTC. This chain connects TRBV6-5 to TRBJ2-5; maybe TRBD2 (6 bases). V was clipped by 6 bases and J by 5 bases, with 13 bases between them. The germline gives CDR1 MNHEY, CDR2 SVGAGI. The CDR3 runs to 13 residues.

The gene calls are TRBV7-9 and TRBJ2-3; D call uncertain. The V end lost 5 bases, the J end lost 6 bases, and 9 bases lay between the germline ends. Germline V gene lookup returns CDR1 SEHNR and CDR2 FQNEAQ (reference sequence). This CDR3 has 12 amino acids. The CDR3 loop reads CASSPGPDTQYF. The CDR3, as DNA: TGTGCCAGCAGCCCAGGACCCGATACGCAGTATTTT. Full variable domain (missing parts from reference TRBV7-9 and TRBJ2-3): DTGVSQNPRHKITKRGQNVTFRCDPISEHNRLYWYRQTLGQGPEFLTYFQNEAQLEKSRLLSDRFSAERPKGSFSTLEIQRTEQGDSAMYLCASSPGPDTQYFGPGTRLTVL.

V usage is TRBV27 and J usage is TRBJ2-5; D is undetermined. The CDR3 sequence is 12 residues long. CDR1 MNHEY and CDR2 SMNVEV come from the germline V gene (reference sequence). V shed 5 bases and J shed 7 bases, with 11 bases lying between them. Written as DNA, the CDR3 is TGTGCCAGCAGTCCCCCGTCAGGGACCCAGTACTTC. It translates to CASSPPSGTQYF.

The V and J genes are TRBV6-5 and TRBJ2-3, with TRBD2 matching over 9 bases. CDR3 length equals 14 residues. Germline values: CDR1 MNHEY, CDR2 SVGAGI. Losses at the gene ends were 5 bases for V and 2 bases for J; bases not matched to a gene: 2. The CDR3 sequence: CASSIAGDTDTQYF. CDR3 coding DNA: TGTGCCAGCAGTATAGCGGGGGACACAGATACGCAGTATTTT.

This sequence joins TRBV27 and TRBJ1-2, with 8 bases aligning to TRBD1. The CDR3 is made up of 14 amino acids. Germline V gene sequence: CDR1 MNHEY, CDR2 SMNVEV (reference sequence). V was pared by 2 bases and J by 4 bases, with 3 bases of the junction left unmatched. The CDR3 DNA follows: TGTGCCAGCAGTTTAACAGGACAGGGCTATGGCTACACCTTC. Amino acid sequence: CASSLTGQGYGYTF.

This rearrangement joins TRBV6-6 to TRBJ1-2, with D unresolved. Germline lookup yields CDR1 MNHNY and CDR2 SVGAGI (reference sequence). Trimming removed 6 bases at V and 0 bases at J, with 8 bases between. This CDR3 comprises 13 residues. In DNA, the CDR3 is TGTGCCAGCAGCTCGGGAGCTAACTATGGCTACACCTTC. This gives the protein CASSSGANYGYTF.

V is TRBV27 and J is TRBJ2-7, with D perhaps given as TRBD1 or TRBD2 (5 bases each). The CDR3 is made up of 14 amino acids. Trimming shortened V by 5 bases and J by 0 bases, and 11 bases separated the two germline ends. Germline V gene data show CDR1 as MNHEY and CDR2 as SMNVEV (reference sequence). CDR3 region: CASSAPGPSYEQYF. In nucleotides, the CDR3 is TGTGCCAGCAGTGCACCGGGACCCTCCTACGAGCAGTACTTC.

This chain joins TRBV6-1 and TRBJ2-7; D gene uncertain. The CDR3 covers 15 residues. Per germline, CDR1 MNHNS and CDR2 SASEGT. Trimming removed 3 bases at V and 3 bases at J, with 15 bases between. The CDR3 DNA sequence: TGTGCCAGCAGTGATGGGCAGTCCGCCTTCTACGAGCAGTACTTC. This encodes CASSDGQSAFYEQYF.

The genes are TRBV30 and TRBJ1-2, with 7 bases fitting TRBD1. Trimming took 0 bases from V and 6 from J; bases not matched to a gene: 10. Germline V lookup: CDR1 GTSNPN, CDR2 SVGIG (reference sequence). The CDR3 has 15 amino acids. CDR3 nucleotide sequence: TGTGCCTGGAGTGTACTAATGGGACAGCTCGATGGCTACACCTTC. Its translation: CAWSVLMGQLDGYTF.

The V gene is TRBV9, the J gene TRBJ2-2; weak D call: TRBD1 (6 bases). The V end lost 0 bases, the J end lost 6 bases, and 12 bases lay between the germline ends. The CDR3 loop spans 15 amino acids. Germline V CDR1 and CDR2: SGDLS, YYNGEE. CDR3 amino acids: CASSVVQGLSGELFF. DNA of the CDR3: TGTGCCAGCAGCGTAGTACAGGGATTGTCCGGGGAGCTGTTTTTT.

The rearrangement uses TRBV5-1 and TRBJ2-7; the match to TRBD1 covers 9 bases. Germline V lookup: CDR1 SGHRS, CDR2 YFSETQ. The CDR3 has 17 amino acids. V dropped 0 bases and J dropped 1; count of bases not matched to a gene: 8. CDR3 nucleotide sequence: TGCGCCAGCAGCTTGGGGACAGGGGCCCCTGGGTCCTACGAGCAGTACTTC. This gives the protein CASSLGTGAPGSYEQYF. Based on the CDR3 plus reference TRBV5-1 and TRBJ2-7, the full variable domain is KAGVTQTPRYLIKTRGQQVTLSCSPISGHRSVSWYQQTPGQGLQFLFEYFSETQRNKGNFPGRFSGRQFSNSRSEMNVSTLELGDSALYLCASSLGTGAPGSYEQYFGPGTRLTVT.

A word on this clone: The sample contains more than one DNA sequence encoding this CDR3. The gene calls are TRBV5-1 and TRBJ2-7; no definite D call. This CDR3 has 11 residues. The germline CDR1 and CDR2 sequences are SGHRS and YFSETQ. V was clipped by 4 bases and J by 4 bases, with 6 bases between them. The CDR3 spells CASSLGYEQYF. CDR3 nucleotide sequence: TGCGCCAGCAGCCTAGGGTACGAGCAGTACTTC.

The chain is built from TRBV7-9 and TRBJ2-7; TRBD1 might be the D (6 bases). V lost 4 bases, J lost 3 bases, and 16 bases lay in between. CDR1 is SEHNR and CDR2 is FQNEAQ in the germline V gene (reference sequence). CDR3 length: 15 amino acids. The CDR3 sequence: CASSSYPEGHYEQYF. The CDR3 nucleotides read TGTGCCAGCAGCTCATATCCTGAGGGACACTACGAGCAGTACTTC.

The V and J genes are TRBV6-5 and TRBJ1-4; weak D call: TRBD1 (5 bases). The CDR3 sequence is 14 residues long. V lost 4 bases and J lost 8, with 14 bases in between. Germline lookup yields CDR1 MNHEY and CDR2 SVGAGI. CDR3 sequence reads: CASSLWRGGEKLFF. The CDR3 nucleotides are TGTGCCAGCAGTTTATGGAGGGGAGGCGAAAAACTGTTTTTT.

The chain combines TRBV9 with TRBJ2-7; no clear D gene. Germline V gene sequence: CDR1 SGDLS, CDR2 YYNGEE. Trimming shortened V by 3 bases and J by 5 bases, and 12 bases separated the two germline ends. The CDR3 spans 13 residues. The CDR3 region is CASSGHDPHEQYF. The DNA for the CDR3 is TGTGCCAGCAGCGGACACGATCCCCACGAGCAGTACTTC.

This clone has only one observation. V and J are TRBV7-8 and TRBJ2-1; the match to TRBD2 covers 9 bases. The germline gives CDR1 SGHVS, CDR2 FQNEAQ. The ends lost 7 bases at V and 4 bases at J; junction bases unmatched: 14. This CDR3 has 17 residues. CDR3 bases: TGTGCCAGCAACCCGGAGGCTCTAGCGGGACCGTACAATGAGCAGTTCTTC. Translation gives CASNPEALAGPYNEQFF.

The chain uses TRBV4-1 and TRBJ2-3; 8 nucleotides line up with TRBD2. The CDR3 covers 17 residues. Per the germline V gene, CDR1 is MGHRA and CDR2 is YSYEKL. V shed 1 base, J shed 4 bases, and the junction held 10 bases outside the gene matches. The CDR3 DNA is TGCGCCAGCAGCCAAGGAAGACCACTAGCGGCCCCAGATACGCAGTATTTT. Translation: CASSQGRPLAAPDTQYF.

The CDR3 nucleotides are TGTGCCAGCAGCCAAGGAGGGAGAAGTGAGCAGTTCTTC. This sequence encodes CASSQGGRSEQFF. The V and J genes are TRBV14 and TRBJ2-1, with D perhaps TRBD2 (5 bases). The CDR3 sequence is 13 residues long. V lost 1 base and J lost 9, with 10 bases in between. The V gene's germline CDR1 is SGHDN and CDR2 FVKESK.

This rearrangement joins TRBV7-8 to TRBJ2-1; tentatively, D is TRBD1 (8 bases). Looked up from germline, CDR1 is SGHVS and CDR2 is FQNEAQ. Between the trimmed V and J ends, which lost 10 bases and 7 bases, there was a span of 14 bases. The length of the CDR3 is 12 residues. CDR3 amino acids: CAIGQGGNEQFF. The CDR3 DNA sequence: TGTGCCATAGGACAGGGAGGGAATGAGCAGTTCTTC.

V gene TRBV28 combines with J gene TRBJ1-2, with TRBD1 as a possible D gene (6 bases). The CDR3 loop spans 16 amino acids. Trimming cost V 2 bases and J 8 bases, with 21 bases left between them. Germline assignment: CDR1 MDHEN and CDR2 SYDVKM. Here the CDR3 reads CASSLVISGGAEGYTF. The CDR3 region has the DNA TGTGCCAGCAGTTTAGTGATTTCGGGGGGGGCTGAAGGCTACACCTTC.

J is TRBJ2-7 and V is TRBV27; 8 bases line up with TRBD1. The V gene end was trimmed by 9 bases and the J gene end by 3 bases; junction bases not matched to a gene: 13. Per germline, CDR1 MNHEY and CDR2 SMNVEV (reference sequence). The CDR3 is 15 residues long. The CDR3 loop is CASTPTGTGNYEQYF. DNA for the CDR3: TGTGCCAGTACCCCAACCGGGACAGGAAACTACGAGCAGTACTTC.

The chain carries TRBV29-1 and TRBJ2-3; 8 bases align to TRBD2. Per the germline V gene, CDR1 is SQVTM and CDR2 is ANQGSEA. V shed 2 bases, J shed 2 bases, and the junction held 9 bases outside the gene matches. The CDR3 spans 16 residues. Written as DNA, the CDR3 is TGCAGCGTTGAATCCGTAGCGGGGACTTTCACAGATACGCAGTATTTT. It codes for CSVESVAGTFTDTQYF.

The chain is built from TRBV4-1 and TRBJ2-2; D unresolved. The CDR3 sequence is 15 residues long. Trimming took 1 base from V and 7 from J, leaving 13 bases between them. Germline-derived CDR1 and CDR2 are MGHRA and YSYEKL. The DNA for the CDR3 is TGCGCCAGCAGCCAAGCCTTATTAGGCGGCGGGGAGCTGTTTTTT. Translation: CASSQALLGGGELFF.

The chain combines TRBV25-1 with TRBJ2-7; D assignment may be TRBD1 or TRBD2 (6 bases each). V was clipped by 8 bases and J by 1 base, with 15 bases between them. This CDR3 spans 14 amino acids. The germline gives CDR1 MGHDK, CDR2 SYGVNS. CDR3 sequence reads: CASSRGRGSYEQYF. The CDR3 DNA reads TGTGCCAGCTCGCGGGGCAGGGGTTCCTACGAGCAGTACTTC.